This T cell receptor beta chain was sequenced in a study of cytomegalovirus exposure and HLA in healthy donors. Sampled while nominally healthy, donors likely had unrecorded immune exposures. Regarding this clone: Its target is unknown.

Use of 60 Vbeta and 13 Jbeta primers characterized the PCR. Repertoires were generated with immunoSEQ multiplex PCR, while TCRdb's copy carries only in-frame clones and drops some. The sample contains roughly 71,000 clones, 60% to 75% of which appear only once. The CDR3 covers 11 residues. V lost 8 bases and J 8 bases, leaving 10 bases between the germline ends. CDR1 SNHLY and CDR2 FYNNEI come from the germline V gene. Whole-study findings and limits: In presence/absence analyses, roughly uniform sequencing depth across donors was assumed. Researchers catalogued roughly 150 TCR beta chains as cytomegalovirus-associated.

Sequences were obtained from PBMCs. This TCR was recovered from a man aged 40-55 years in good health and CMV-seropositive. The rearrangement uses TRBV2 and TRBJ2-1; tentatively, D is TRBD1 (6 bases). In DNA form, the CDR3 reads TGTGCCAGCTCCAAGGGGGATGAGCAGTTCTTC. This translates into CASSKGDEQFF.